This entry describes one T cell receptor beta chain. Its antigen is as yet unknown. The CDR3 runs to 14 residues. This entry is derived from a study of CXCR3-negative and CXCR3-positive naive CD8 T cells. Whole-study findings and limits: CXCR3-positive naive cells had TRB CDR3s that were more hydrophobic than CXCR3-negative naive cells had.

It was by 5' RACE with UMI labels that the TRB cDNA libraries were prepared. TCRdb re-called the 5' RACE reads, yielding one record per CDR3 amino acid sequence without DNA. Reported are 150,000 to 170,000 distinct CDR3 sequences; the ten largest clones contain approximately 0.46%. The TCR sequence derives from a human donor in good health. Some clones in this sample may be carry-over from other donors' samples. The genes are TRBV12-3 or TRBV12-4 and TRBJ1-2. The specimen was naive CXCR3+ CD8+ T cells from blood. Subset described: CD45RO-CCR7+CD27+CD95- naive CD8+ T cells expressing CXCR3 (TNR3+). CDR3 sequence: CASSLGPGGHGYTF.